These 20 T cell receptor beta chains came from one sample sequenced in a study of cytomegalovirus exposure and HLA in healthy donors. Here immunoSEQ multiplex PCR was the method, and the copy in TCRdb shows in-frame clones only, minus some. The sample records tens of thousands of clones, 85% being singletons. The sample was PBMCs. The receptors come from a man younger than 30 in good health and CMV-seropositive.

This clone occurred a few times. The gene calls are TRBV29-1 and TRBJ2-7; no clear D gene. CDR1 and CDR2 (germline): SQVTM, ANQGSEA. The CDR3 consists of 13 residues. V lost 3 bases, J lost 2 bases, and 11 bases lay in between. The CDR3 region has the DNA TGCAGCGTTGATAATAACAGCACCTACGAGCAGTACGTC. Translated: CSVDNNSTYEQYV.

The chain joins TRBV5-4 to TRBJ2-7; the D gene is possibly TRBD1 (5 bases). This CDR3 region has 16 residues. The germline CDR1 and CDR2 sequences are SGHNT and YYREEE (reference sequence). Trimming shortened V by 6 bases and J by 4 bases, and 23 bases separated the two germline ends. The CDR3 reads CASTLGPDTNLYEQYF. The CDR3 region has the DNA TGTGCCAGCACCCTGGGCCCGGACACGAACTTGTACGAGCAGTACTTC.

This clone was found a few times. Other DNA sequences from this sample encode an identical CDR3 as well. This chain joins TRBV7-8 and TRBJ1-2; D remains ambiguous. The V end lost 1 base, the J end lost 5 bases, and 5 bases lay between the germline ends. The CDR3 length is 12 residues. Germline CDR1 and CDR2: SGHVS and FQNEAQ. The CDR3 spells CASSLGGYGYTF. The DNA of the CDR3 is TGTGCCAGCAGCTTAGGCGGATATGGCTACACCTTC. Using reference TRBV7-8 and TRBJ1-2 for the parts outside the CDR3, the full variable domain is GAGVSQSPRYKVAKRGQDVALRCDPISGHVSLFWYQQALGQGPEFLTYFQNEAQLDKSGLPSDRFFAERPEGSVSTLKIQRTQQEDSAVYLCASSLGGYGYTFGSGTRLTVV.

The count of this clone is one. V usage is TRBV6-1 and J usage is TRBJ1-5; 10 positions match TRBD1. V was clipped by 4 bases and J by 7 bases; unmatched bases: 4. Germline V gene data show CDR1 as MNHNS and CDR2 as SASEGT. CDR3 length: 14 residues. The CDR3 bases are TGTGCCAGCAGTGGACAGGGGGCATGGCAGCCCCAGCATTTT. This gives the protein CASSGQGAWQPQHF.

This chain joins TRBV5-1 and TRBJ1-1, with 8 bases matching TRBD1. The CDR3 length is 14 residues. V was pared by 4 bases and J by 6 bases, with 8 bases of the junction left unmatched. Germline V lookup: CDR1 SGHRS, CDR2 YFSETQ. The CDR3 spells CASSMGTGGAEAFF. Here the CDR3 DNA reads TGCGCCAGCAGCATGGGAACAGGGGGGGCTGAAGCTTTCTTT.

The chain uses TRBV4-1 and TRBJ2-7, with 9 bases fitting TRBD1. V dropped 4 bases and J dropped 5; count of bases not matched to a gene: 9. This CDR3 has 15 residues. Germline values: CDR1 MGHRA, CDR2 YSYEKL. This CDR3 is CASSPAFRTGDEQYF. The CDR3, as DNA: TGCGCCAGCAGCCCGGCCTTCCGGACAGGGGACGAGCAGTACTTC.

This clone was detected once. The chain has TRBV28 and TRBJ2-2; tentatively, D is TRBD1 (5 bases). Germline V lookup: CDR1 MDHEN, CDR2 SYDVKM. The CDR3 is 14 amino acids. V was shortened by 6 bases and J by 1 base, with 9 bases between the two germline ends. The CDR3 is CASRAGQNTGELFF. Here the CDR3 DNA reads TGTGCCAGCAGAGCCGGACAGAACACCGGGGAGCTGTTTTTT.

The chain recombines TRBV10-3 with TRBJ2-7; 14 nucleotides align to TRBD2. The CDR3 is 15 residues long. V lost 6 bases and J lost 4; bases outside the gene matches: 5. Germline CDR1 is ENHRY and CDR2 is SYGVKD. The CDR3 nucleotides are TGTGCCATCAGGGGGGGACTAGCGGGAGAGTACGAGCAGTACTTC. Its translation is CAIRGGLAGEYEQYF.

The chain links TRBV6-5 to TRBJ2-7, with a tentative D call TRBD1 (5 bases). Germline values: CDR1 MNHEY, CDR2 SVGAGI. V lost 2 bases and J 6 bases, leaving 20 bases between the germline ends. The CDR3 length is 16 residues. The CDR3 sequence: CASSYKLGQGLLEQYF. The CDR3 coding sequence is TGTGCCAGCAGTTACAAGCTTGGGCAGGGTCTGCTCGAGCAGTACTTC.

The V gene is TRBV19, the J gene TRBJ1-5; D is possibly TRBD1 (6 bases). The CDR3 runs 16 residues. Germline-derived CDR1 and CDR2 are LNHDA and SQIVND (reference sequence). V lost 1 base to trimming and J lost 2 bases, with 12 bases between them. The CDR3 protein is CASSIGTAAGNQPQHF. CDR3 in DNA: TGTGCCAGTAGTATAGGGACAGCAGCCGGCAATCAGCCCCAGCATTTT.

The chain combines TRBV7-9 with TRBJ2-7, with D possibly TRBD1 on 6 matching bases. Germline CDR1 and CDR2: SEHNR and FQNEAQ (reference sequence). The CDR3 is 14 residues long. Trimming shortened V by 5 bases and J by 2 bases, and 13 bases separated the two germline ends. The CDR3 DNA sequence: TGTGCCAGCAGCCAGGACAGTAAACCCTACGAGCAGTACTTC. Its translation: CASSQDSKPYEQYF.

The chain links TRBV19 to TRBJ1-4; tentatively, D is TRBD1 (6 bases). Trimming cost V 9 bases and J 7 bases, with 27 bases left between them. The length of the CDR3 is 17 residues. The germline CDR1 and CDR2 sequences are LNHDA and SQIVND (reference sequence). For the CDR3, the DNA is TGTGCCAGCAGCCGCAGGGACATGGGCGGGTATTCTGAAAAACTGTTTTTT. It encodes CASSRRDMGGYSEKLFF.

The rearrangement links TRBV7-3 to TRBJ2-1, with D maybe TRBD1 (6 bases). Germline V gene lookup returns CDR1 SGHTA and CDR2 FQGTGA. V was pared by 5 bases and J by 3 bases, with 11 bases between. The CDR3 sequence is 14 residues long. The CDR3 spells CASSPGQSYNEQFF. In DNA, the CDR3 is TGTGCCAGCAGCCCCGGACAGAGCTACAATGAGCAGTTCTTC.

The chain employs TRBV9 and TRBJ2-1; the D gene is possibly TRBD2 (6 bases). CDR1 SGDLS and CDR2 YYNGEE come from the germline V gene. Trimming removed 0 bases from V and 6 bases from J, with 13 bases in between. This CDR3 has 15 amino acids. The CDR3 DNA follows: TGTGCCAGCAGCGTAGATGGAGGGAGTGGCAATGAGCAGTTCTTC. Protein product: CASSVDGGSGNEQFF. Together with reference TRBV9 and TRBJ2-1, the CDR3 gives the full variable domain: DSGVTQTPKHLITATGQRVTLRCSPRSGDLSVYWYQQSLDQGLQFLIQYYNGEERAKGNILERFSAQQFPDLHSELNLSSLELGDSALYFCASSVDGGSGNEQFFGPGTRLTVL.

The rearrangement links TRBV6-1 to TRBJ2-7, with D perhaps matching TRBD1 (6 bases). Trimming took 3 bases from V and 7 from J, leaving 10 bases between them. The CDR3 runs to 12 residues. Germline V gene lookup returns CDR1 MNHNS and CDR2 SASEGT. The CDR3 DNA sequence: TGTGCCAGCAGTGACAGGGGAAGGGAGCAGTACGTC. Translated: CASSDRGREQYV.

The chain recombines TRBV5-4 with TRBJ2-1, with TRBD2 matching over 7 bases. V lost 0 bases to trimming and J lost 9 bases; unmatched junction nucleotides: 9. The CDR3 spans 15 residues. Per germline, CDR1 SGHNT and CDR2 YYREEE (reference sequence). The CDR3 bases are TGTGCCAGCAGCTTGGCTCCGGGAGGAGATAGTGAGCAGTTCTTC. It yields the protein CASSLAPGGDSEQFF.

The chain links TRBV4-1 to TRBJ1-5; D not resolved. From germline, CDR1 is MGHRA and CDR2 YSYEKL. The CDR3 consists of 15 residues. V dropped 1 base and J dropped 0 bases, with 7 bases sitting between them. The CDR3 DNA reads TGCGCCAGCAGCCAAGGAGTGAATAGCAATCAGCCCCAGCATTTT. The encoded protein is CASSQGVNSNQPQHF.

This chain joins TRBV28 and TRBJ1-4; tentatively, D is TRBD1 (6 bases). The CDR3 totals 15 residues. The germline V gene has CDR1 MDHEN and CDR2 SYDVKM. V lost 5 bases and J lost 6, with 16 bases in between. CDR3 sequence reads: CASSPPGRGDEKLFF. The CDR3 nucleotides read TGTGCCAGCAGTCCCCCGGGGAGGGGGGATGAAAAACTGTTTTTT.

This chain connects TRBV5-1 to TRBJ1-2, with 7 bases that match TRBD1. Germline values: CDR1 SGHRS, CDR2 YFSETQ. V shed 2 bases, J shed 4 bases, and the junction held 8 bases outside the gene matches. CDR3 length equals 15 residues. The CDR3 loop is CASSFARGHSYGYTF. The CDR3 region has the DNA TGCGCCAGCAGCTTCGCGAGGGGGCATAGCTATGGCTACACCTTC.

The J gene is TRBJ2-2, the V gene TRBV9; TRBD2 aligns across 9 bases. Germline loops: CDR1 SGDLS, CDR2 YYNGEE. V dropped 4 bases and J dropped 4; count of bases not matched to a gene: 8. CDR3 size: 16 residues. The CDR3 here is CASSNRAGGATGELFF. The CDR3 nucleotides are TGTGCCAGCAGCAACAGGGCGGGAGGGGCCACCGGGGAGCTGTTTTTT.